The 31 T cell receptor beta chains presented below share a single source sample, sequenced in a study of blood T cell repertoires in COVID-19 (dated by TCRdb to the early 2020s). Library preparation employed the immunoSEQ multiplex PCR assay. In its TCRdb copy, this immuneACCESS table keeps in-frame sequences only and misses some clones. Where compared with another copy, unresolved V genes explain less than half of these, and the others have no known cause. The sample table lists 300,000 to 500,000 clones, approximately 88% of them with a count of one. In total, the top ten clones hold 0.97% of the sample. Sequenced: PBMCs or T cells enriched from blood (not recorded which). Source of these receptors: a woman in her 30s with acute COVID-19.

The chain recombines TRBV29-1 with TRBJ1-4; D remains unclear. The germline CDR1 and CDR2 sequences are SQVTM and ANQGSEA. The germline V and J ends were trimmed by 4 bases and 4 bases, with 10 bases remaining between them. The CDR3 has 13 amino acids. CDR3 sequence (DNA): TGCAGCGTTGGGAGCGGGCTTAATGAAAAACTGTTTTTT. Its translation: CSVGSGLNEKLFF.

Here the CDR3 DNA reads TGTGCCGGCTATGACAGGGAATCTGGAAACACCATATATTTT. Translated, it gives CAGYDRESGNTIYF. V is TRBV6-5 and J is TRBJ1-3, with TRBD1 identical over 7 bases. The CDR3 runs to 14 residues. V dropped 11 bases and J dropped 1; count of bases not matched to a gene: 8. Germline CDR1 is MNHEY and CDR2 is SVGAGI.

The CDR3 spells CASRTGGDTEAFF. CDR3 bases: TGTGCCAGTAGGACCGGAGGGGACACTGAAGCTTTCTTT. This rearrangement joins TRBV19 to TRBJ1-1, with a possible D match to TRBD1 (5 bases). Trimming pared 6 bases from V and 3 bases from J, leaving 11 bases between. CDR1 LNHDA and CDR2 SQIVND come from the germline V gene (reference sequence). The CDR3 runs 13 residues.

The chain links TRBV6-5 to TRBJ1-1; D perhaps matches TRBD1 (5 bases). Looked up from germline, CDR1 is MNHEY and CDR2 is SVGAGI. The CDR3 spans 14 residues. V lost 7 bases to trimming and J lost 4 bases, with 16 bases between them. This chain's CDR3 is CASTPQGLSTEAFF. DNA for the CDR3: TGTGCCAGCACTCCCCAGGGTTTGAGCACTGAAGCTTTCTTT.

CDR3 sequence: CASTDTPVTQYF. The CDR3, as DNA: TGTGCCAGCACCGATACACCTGTCACGCAGTACTTC. The chain carries TRBV7-2 and TRBJ2-7, with unresolved D. The CDR3 totals 12 residues. The germline V gene has CDR1 SGHTA and CDR2 FQGNSA. V was shortened by 7 bases and J by 9 bases, with 16 bases between the two germline ends.

The chain couples TRBV19 to TRBJ2-1; 8 bases align to TRBD1. CDR1 LNHDA and CDR2 SQIVND come from the germline V gene (reference sequence). Unmatched junction bases numbered 3, after V lost 5 bases and J lost 3 bases. The CDR3 sequence is 14 residues long. Here the CDR3 reads CASSGGTGYNEQFF. The DNA of the CDR3 is TGTGCCAGTAGTGGGGGGACAGGCTACAATGAGCAGTTCTTC.

The gene calls are TRBV4-3 and TRBJ2-2; D gene ambiguous. The V gene's germline CDR1 is LGHNA and CDR2 YSLEER. With 0 bases removed from V and 7 bases from J, the gap between germline ends came to 15 bases. The CDR3 covers 16 residues. The CDR3, as DNA: TGCGCCAGCAGCCAAGAACTCACCCTCGTCGTCGGGGAGCTGTTTTTT. Its protein is CASSQELTLVVGELFF.

The chain employs TRBV24-1 and TRBJ1-2; 10 bases align to TRBD1. V lost 4 bases to trimming and J lost 8 bases; unmatched junction nucleotides: 9. Germline-derived CDR1 and CDR2 are KGHDR and SFDVKD. This CDR3 region has 15 residues. CDR3 loop: CATSESGTGAGGYTF. Here the CDR3 DNA reads TGTGCCACCAGTGAATCGGGGACAGGGGCTGGCGGCTACACCTTC.

This clone came up once. The chain employs TRBV30 and TRBJ2-2, with TRBD2 as a possible D gene (5 bases). Germline V CDR1 and CDR2: GTSNPN, SVGIG (reference sequence). This CDR3 comprises 16 residues. Trimming removed 8 bases at V and 6 bases at J, with 25 bases between. CDR3: CAVAERTPSQAGELFF. The DNA of the CDR3 is TGTGCCGTCGCGGAGCGGACCCCCTCTCAGGCCGGGGAGCTGTTTTTT.

V gene TRBV15 combines with J gene TRBJ2-5, with D possibly matching TRBD2 (5 bases). The CDR3 sequence is 16 residues long. V dropped 0 bases and J dropped 0 bases, with 11 bases sitting between them. Germline V lookup: CDR1 LNHNV, CDR2 YYDKDF (reference sequence). CDR3 sequence: CATSRDEWGDQETQYF. For the CDR3, the DNA is TGTGCCACCAGCAGAGATGAGTGGGGAGACCAAGAGACCCAGTACTTC.

The rearrangement joins TRBV6-1 to TRBJ1-1, with D possibly TRBD1 on 5 matching bases. Trimming shortened V by 3 bases and J by 1 base, and 9 bases separated the two germline ends. This CDR3 has 14 amino acids. Looked up from germline, CDR1 is MNHNS and CDR2 is SASEGT. CDR3 nucleotides: TGTGCCAGCAGTGAGTGGGGGGGGAACACTGAAGCTTTCTTT. Protein sequence: CASSEWGGNTEAFF.

The rearrangement links TRBV2 to TRBJ2-7; 8 bases agree with TRBD1. V shed 5 bases, J shed 6 bases, and the junction held 12 bases outside the gene matches. CDR1 is SNHLY and CDR2 is FYNNEI in the germline V gene. The CDR3 runs to 15 residues. The CDR3 DNA reads TGTGCCAGCAGTAAATCTCCGGGACAGGATCCCGAGCAGTACTTC. Amino acids: CASSKSPGQDPEQYF.

This chain joins TRBV3-1 (or the pseudogene TRBV3-2) and TRBJ2-7, with 14 positions matching TRBD2. V lost 0 bases, J lost 4 bases, and 2 bases stayed unmatched. Germline assignment: CDR1 LGHDT and CDR2 YNNKEL (reference sequence). CDR3 size: 16 residues. For the CDR3, the DNA is TGTGCCAGCAGCCAAGAGGGGACTAGCGGGGGTTACGAGCAGTACTTC. Its translation is CASSQEGTSGGYEQYF.

The chain links TRBV4-1 to TRBJ1-5; D is perhaps TRBD1 (5 bases). The CDR3 contains 14 residues. Looked up from germline, CDR1 is MGHRA and CDR2 is YSYEKL. The V and J ends lost 4 bases and 4 bases respectively, with 11 bases between them. The CDR3 region is CASSLRGRNQPQHF. In nucleotides, the CDR3 is TGCGCCAGCAGCCTTAGGGGCAGAAATCAGCCCCAGCATTTT.

In this sample, this clone turned up a few times. The V gene is TRBV19, the J gene TRBJ1-1; maybe TRBD1 (6 bases). The germline V gene has CDR1 LNHDA and CDR2 SQIVND (reference sequence). The V gene lost 7 bases and the J gene lost 0 bases, with 12 bases spanning the gap. This CDR3 has 14 residues. CDR3 sequence: CASTRTAMNTEAFF. The CDR3 region has the DNA TGTGCCAGTACCCGGACAGCAATGAACACTGAAGCTTTCTTT. Variable domain in full (rest from reference TRBV19 and TRBJ1-1): DGGITQSPKYLFRKEGQNVTLSCEQNLNHDAMYWYRQDPGQGLRLIYYSQIVNDFQKGDIAEGYSVSREKKESFPLTVTSAQKNPTAFYLCASTRTAMNTEAFFGQGTRLTVV.

V is TRBV15 and J is TRBJ2-7; D is unclear. Germline CDR1 is LNHNV and CDR2 is YYDKDF (reference sequence). The CDR3 covers 13 residues. The ends were cut back, 0 bases at V and 4 bases at J, with 7 bases in the middle. The CDR3 reads CATSRDAQYEQYF. CDR3 bases: TGTGCCACCAGCAGAGACGCCCAGTACGAGCAGTACTTC.

This clone was recorded a few times. The V gene is TRBV11-2, the J gene TRBJ1-5; TRBD1 aligns across 9 bases. V dropped 5 bases and J dropped 6; count of bases not matched to a gene: 5. This CDR3 region has 14 residues. Germline CDR1 reads SGHAT; CDR2 reads FQNNGV. CDR3 region: CASSRDRVTQPQHF. Written as DNA, the CDR3 is TGTGCCAGCAGCCGGGACAGGGTGACTCAGCCCCAGCATTTT.

V and J are TRBV5-6 and TRBJ1-2, with D perhaps TRBD1 (5 bases). The CDR3 length is 12 residues. The V end was cut by 7 bases, the J end by 4 bases, with 11 bases between. The germline V gene has CDR1 SGHDT and CDR2 YYEEEE. The CDR3 loop is CASAGESYGYTF. As DNA, the CDR3 is TGTGCCAGCGCGGGGGAGTCCTATGGCTACACCTTC.

The chain is built from TRBV2 and TRBJ1-4; D gene ambiguous. Germline loops: CDR1 SNHLY, CDR2 FYNNEI. The V end was cut by 6 bases, the J end by 0 bases, with 11 bases between. This CDR3 region has 15 residues. The CDR3 reads CASREQSATNEKLFF. CDR3 DNA: TGTGCCAGCAGGGAACAGTCTGCAACTAATGAAAAACTGTTTTTT. Variable domain in full (rest from reference TRBV2 and TRBJ1-4): EPEVTQTPSHQVTQMGQEVILRCVPISNHLYFYWYRQILGQKVEFLVSFYNNEISEKSEIFDDQFSVERPDGSNFTLKIRSTKLEDSAMYFCASREQSATNEKLFFGSGTQLSVL.

The V and J genes are TRBV19 and TRBJ1-6; 7 bases are shared with TRBD1. Germline assignment: CDR1 LNHDA and CDR2 SQIVND (reference sequence). Trimming cost V 5 bases and J 9 bases; bases outside gene matches: 10. The CDR3 has 15 residues. CDR3 region: CASSSGQAFSSPLHF. In DNA form, the CDR3 reads TGTGCCAGTAGTTCTGGACAGGCCTTTAGTTCACCCCTCCACTTT.

The chain is built from TRBV18 and TRBJ2-7, with 12 nucleotides matching TRBD2. The CDR3 loop spans 18 amino acids. The germline V gene encodes CDR1 KGHSH and CDR2 LQKENI. Unmatched junction bases numbered 11, after V lost 2 bases and J lost 3 bases. The CDR3 bases are TGTGCCAGCTCACCATTTAGATGGACTAGCGGGAAGGACTACGAGCAGTACTTC. Translation gives CASSPFRWTSGKDYEQYF.

The V and J genes are TRBV2 and TRBJ2-7; no clear D gene. CDR3 length: 12 residues. The germline V and J ends were trimmed by 6 bases and 5 bases, with 11 bases remaining between them. Germline V lookup: CDR1 SNHLY, CDR2 FYNNEI. CDR3 bases: TGTGCCAGCAGGGTCGGTCCCCACGAGCAGTACTTC. Its protein is CASRVGPHEQYF.

The genes are TRBV9 and TRBJ2-3; 15 nucleotides agree with TRBD2. Germline trimming cut 4 bases from V and 7 bases from J; bases unmatched to any gene: 7. Germline V CDR1 and CDR2: SGDLS, YYNGEE. The CDR3 totals 16 residues. DNA of the CDR3: TGTGCCAGCAGCCCGGGACTAGCGGGGGGCGATCATACGCAGTATTTT. As protein: CASSPGLAGGDHTQYF.

The chain employs TRBV6-1 and TRBJ1-1; the match to TRBD1 covers 8 bases. This CDR3 region has 14 residues. CDR1 MNHNS and CDR2 SASEGT come from the germline V gene. Trimming took 3 bases from V and 4 from J; bases not matched to a gene: 4. The CDR3 loop reads CASSEHRGGTEAFF. CDR3 nucleotide sequence: TGTGCCAGCAGTGAGCACAGGGGGGGCACTGAAGCTTTCTTT.

The V call is TRBV27, the J call TRBJ2-7, with D perhaps TRBD1 (5 bases). Germline V gives CDR1 MNHEY, CDR2 SMNVEV (reference sequence). The CDR3 runs 17 residues. V lost 3 bases to trimming and J lost 5 bases, with 23 bases between them. The CDR3 is CASSLSAYRQGVDEQYF. Written as DNA, the CDR3 is TGTGCCAGCAGTTTGTCCGCCTACCGGCAGGGTGTAGACGAGCAGTACTTC.

The chain carries TRBV7-8 and TRBJ1-5; the match to TRBD1 covers 9 bases. Germline CDR1 reads SGHVS; CDR2 reads FQNEAQ. CDR3 length: 16 amino acids. Trimming cost V 3 bases and J 7 bases; bases outside gene matches: 10. For the CDR3, the DNA is TGTGCCAGCAGCTTGGGGGGACAGGGTTTCGGACAGCCCCAGCATTTT. It yields the protein CASSLGGQGFGQPQHF.

The chain is built from TRBV27 and TRBJ2-1; D possibly corresponds to TRBD2 (6 bases). V lost 5 bases and J lost 4, with 15 bases in between. The germline gives CDR1 MNHEY, CDR2 SMNVEV (reference sequence). The CDR3 is 15 amino acids. The CDR3 region is CASSRGTSKYNEQFF. The CDR3 nucleotides read TGTGCCAGCAGTCGCGGGACGTCTAAGTACAATGAGCAGTTCTTC.

The chain employs TRBV29-1 and TRBJ1-1; 7 nucleotides line up with TRBD1. The junction had 8 bases not matched to a gene; V was cut back by 7 bases and J by 0 bases. The CDR3 sequence is 14 residues long. The germline V gene has CDR1 SQVTM and CDR2 ANQGSEA. The CDR3 reads CSAYRGPMNTEAFF. Written as DNA, the CDR3 is TGCAGCGCATACAGGGGACCCATGAACACTGAAGCTTTCTTT.

This rearrangement joins TRBV5-1 to TRBJ2-7, with D perhaps matching TRBD1 (5 bases). Per germline, CDR1 SGHRS and CDR2 YFSETQ. The ends were cut back, 0 bases at V and 3 bases at J, with 13 bases in the middle. The CDR3 runs 15 residues. The CDR3 here is CASSLAQGSVYEQYF. CDR3 nucleotides: TGCGCCAGCAGCTTGGCTCAGGGATCCGTCTACGAGCAGTACTTC.

The chain employs TRBV4-2 and TRBJ2-2, with TRBD1 identical over 7 bases. V was pared by 2 bases and J by 2 bases, with 11 bases of the junction left unmatched. The length of the CDR3 is 18 residues. Germline CDR1 is LGHNA and CDR2 is YNFKEQ. The CDR3 here is CASSQIFGRGLNTGELFF. CDR3 coding DNA: TGTGCCAGCAGCCAAATATTTGGCAGGGGGTTAAACACCGGGGAGCTGTTTTTT.

The J gene is TRBJ1-1, the V gene TRBV5-1; 9 bases align to TRBD1. Unmatched junction bases numbered 5, after V lost 4 bases and J lost 1 base. This CDR3 has 15 amino acids. Germline V lookup: CDR1 SGHRS, CDR2 YFSETQ. For the CDR3, the DNA is TGCGCCAGCAGCAAACAGGGGGCCTCGAACACTGAAGCTTTCTTT. It is translated as CASSKQGASNTEAFF.